Listed here are 3 T cell receptor beta chains from one sample, sequenced in a study of beta chain features in type 1 diabetes. Study results and caveats: Among all four CD4+ subsets, Type 1 diabetes patients had TCRB CDR3s that were moderately but significantly shorter.

These TCRs are of unknown antigen specificity. The authors reverse transcribed all of the isolated RNA, so sequencing captured expressed TCRB transcripts. Produced via immunoSEQ multiplex PCR; TCRdb's table is partial and in-frame only. The sample records almost 350,000 clones, around 9.3% being singletons. The source material was central memory CD4+ T cells from blood. The source is a man aged 30 to 45 with type 1 diabetes.

The rearrangement joins TRBV4-3 to TRBJ2-3; 12 positions agree with TRBD2. This CDR3 is 20 amino acids long. From germline, CDR1 is LGHNA and CDR2 YSLEER. The V segment lost 0 bases and the J segment 4 bases; nucleotides outside the gene matches: 14. CDR3 coding DNA: TGCGCCAGCAGCCAAGATTGGAGGCCTAGCGGGGGGGCCGGCCCAGATACGCAGTATTTT. Encoded protein: CASSQDWRPSGGAGPDTQYF.

This clone was seen a handful of times. V and J are TRBV5-1 and TRBJ2-3, with 7 bases aligning to TRBD2. Germline values: CDR1 SGHRS, CDR2 YFSETQ. This CDR3 region has 15 residues. With 2 bases clipped from V and 2 bases from J, the junction kept 5 bases outside the gene matches. The DNA of the CDR3 is TGCGCCAGCAGCTTTGTTGGGACTAACACAGATACGCAGTATTTT. Its protein is CASSFVGTNTDTQYF.

The chain joins TRBV7-2 to TRBJ2-1; 11 positions match TRBD2. The germline V gene encodes CDR1 SGHTA and CDR2 FQGNSA. This CDR3 is built from 16 residues. Trimming cost V 2 bases and J 9 bases; bases outside gene matches: 9. In DNA form, the CDR3 reads TGTGCCAGCAGCTTAAGATCGGCTAGCGGGGGGCCTGAGCAGTTCTTC. Translated: CASSLRSASGGPEQFF.